This T cell receptor beta chain was obtained from a study of blood T cells in healthy people across ages. Germline loops: CDR1 SGDLS, CDR2 YYNGEE. Trimming stripped 2 bases from V and 2 bases from J, with 19 bases between. The CDR3 runs to 17 residues. PCR was performed a second time for about 7 to 11 cycles using a sample-barcoded 5' primer and a J-beta primer mix. MiXCR was run by TCRdb on the 5' RACE reads, yielding one entry per CDR3 protein. The data show roughly 550,000 distinct CDR3 sequences, with 24% seen just once and 8.7% held by the top ten. Each donor's blood draw was 7.5 to 10 milliliters of peripheral blood. These same data were also listed under a study on T cells of mothers and their children. From that report: Every mother produced more than 9.5 million TCR beta CDR3 reads, whereas every child provided about 3 million.

The sequence came from a boy under 18 in good health. V gene TRBV9 combines with J gene TRBJ1-2; tentatively, D is TRBD1 (6 bases). The sequenced sample was blood. CDR3 sequence reads: CASSVDSWGALNYGYTF. The CDR3 nucleotides are TGTGCCAGCAGCGTGGACTCTTGGGGGGCCCTCAACTATGGCTACACCTTC.